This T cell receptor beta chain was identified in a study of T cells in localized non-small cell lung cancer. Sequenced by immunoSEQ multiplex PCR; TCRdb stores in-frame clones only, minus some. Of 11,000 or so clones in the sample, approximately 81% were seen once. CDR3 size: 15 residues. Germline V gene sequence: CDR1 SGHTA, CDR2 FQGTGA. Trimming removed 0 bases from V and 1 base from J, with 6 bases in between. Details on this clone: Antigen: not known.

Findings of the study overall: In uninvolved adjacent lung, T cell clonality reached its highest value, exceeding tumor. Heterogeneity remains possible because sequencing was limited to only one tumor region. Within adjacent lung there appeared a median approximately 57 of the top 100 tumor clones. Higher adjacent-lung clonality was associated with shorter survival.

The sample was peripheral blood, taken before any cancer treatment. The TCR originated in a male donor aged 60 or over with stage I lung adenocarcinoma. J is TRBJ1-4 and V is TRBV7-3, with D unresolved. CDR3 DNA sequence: TGTGCCAGCAGCTTAACTGGTCGAACTAATGAAAAACTGTTTTTT. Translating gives CASSLTGRTNEKLFF.